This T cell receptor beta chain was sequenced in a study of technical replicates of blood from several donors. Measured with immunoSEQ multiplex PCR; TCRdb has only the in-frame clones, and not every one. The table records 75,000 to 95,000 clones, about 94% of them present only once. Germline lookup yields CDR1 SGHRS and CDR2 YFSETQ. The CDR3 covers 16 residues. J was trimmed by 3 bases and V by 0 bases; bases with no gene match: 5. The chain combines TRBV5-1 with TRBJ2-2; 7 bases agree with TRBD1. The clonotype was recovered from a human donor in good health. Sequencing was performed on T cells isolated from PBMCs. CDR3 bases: TGCGCCAGCAGCTTGGCCGGGACAGACTACACCGGGGAGCTGTTTTTT. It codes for CASSLAGTDYTGELFF.